The rows below give T cell receptor beta chains drawn from one sample of a study of shared clonotypes between healthy human individuals. Clones were sequenced by immunoSEQ multiplex PCR, and TCRdb holds only the in-frame ones, with some missing. The table lists millions of clones, approximately 95% of them singletons. The sample was naive CD4+ T cells sorted from blood. Source of these receptors: a man in his late teens or twenties in good health. Both conserved end residues are part of each CDR3. Fields, in order: J gene, D gene, V gene, CDR3 protein, CDR3 DNA. A D gene is named only where the DNA matches it firmly.

TRBJ2-7 | - | TRBV5-1 | CASSTAPGPAGRGEQYF | TGCGCCAGCAGCACCGCACCCGGACCAGCAGGAAGGGGCGAGCAGTACTTC
TRBJ1-2 | - | TRBV2 | CASSAGQGYGYTF | TGTGCCAGCAGTGCCGGGCAGGGCTATGGCTACACCTTC
TRBJ1-4 | TRBD1 | TRBV5-1 | CASSLEGGGEKLFF | TGCGCCAGCAGCTTGGAAGGGGGCGGTGAAAAACTGTTTTTT
TRBJ1-4 | - | TRBV6-5 | CASSYSQGRGEKLFF | TGTGCCAGCAGTTACTCGCAGGGCCGGGGTGAAAAACTGTTTTTT
TRBJ2-7 | TRBD1 | TRBV5-4 | CASSPPGQRSYEQYF | TGTGCCAGCAGCCCGCCGGGACAGAGATCCTACGAGCAGTACTTC
TRBJ1-6 | - | TRBV7-9 | CASSPGWDQYNSPLHF | TGTGCCAGCAGCCCCGGGTGGGATCAATATAATTCACCCCTCCACTTT
TRBJ1-2 | - | TRBV7-9 | CASTPGGAGSYTF | TGTGCCAGCACCCCCGGAGGGGCAGGAAGCTACACCTTC
TRBJ2-5 | TRBD2 | TRBV11-3 | CASSLTSGSHGGTQYF | TGTGCCAGCAGCTTGACTAGCGGGAGCCACGGGGGGACCCAGTACTTC
TRBJ2-2 | - | TRBV7-6 | CASSILKNTGELFF | TGTGCCAGCAGCATACTTAAGAACACCGGGGAGCTGTTTTTT
TRBJ2-1 | - | TRBV28 | CASSLGAPYNEQFF | TGTGCCAGCAGCCTTGGGGCCCCCTACAATGAGCAGTTCTTC
TRBJ2-7 | - | TRBV5-1 | CASSLGITTYEQYF | TGCGCCAGCAGCTTGGGGATTACCACCTACGAGCAGTACTTC
TRBJ1-3 | - | TRBV9 | CASSVAPPDSLFPIYF | TGTGCCAGCAGCGTAGCTCCGCCGGACAGTTTATTCCCCATATATTTT
TRBJ1-1 | - | TRBV6-1 | CASSVSWGTEAFF | TGTGCCAGCAGTGTCTCATGGGGGACTGAAGCTTTCTTT
TRBJ1-1 | - | TRBV11-3 | CASSLDPGMNTEAFF | TGTGCCAGCAGCTTAGACCCCGGAATGAACACTGAAGCTTTCTTT
TRBJ2-1 | - | TRBV6-6 | CASSYNNEQFF | TGTGCCAGCAGTTACAACAATGAGCAGTTCTTC
TRBJ1-2 | - | TRBV4-1 | CASSQGTDANYGYTF | TGCGCCAGCAGCCAAGGGACAGATGCTAACTATGGCTACACCTTC
TRBJ2-7 | TRBD1 | TRBV7-7 | CASSVGQGREQYF | TGTGCTAGCAGCGTTGGACAGGGTCGCGAGCAGTACTTC
TRBJ1-3 | - | TRBV6-5 | CASSYSPANSGNTIYF | TGTGCCAGCAGTTACTCCCCAGCCAACTCTGGAAACACCATATATTTT
TRBJ1-1 | - | TRBV10-1 | CASSESPNTEAFF | TGCGCCAGCAGTGAGTCTCCGAACACTGAAGCTTTCTTT
TRBJ1-4 | TRBD1 | TRBV7-2 | CASTFQGAGEKLFF | TGTGCCAGCACCTTCCAGGGGGCAGGTGAAAAACTGTTTTTT
TRBJ2-7 | - | TRBV11-2 | CASSFNPSGGEQYF | TGTGCCAGCAGCTTTAATCCTAGTGGTGGAGAGCAGTACTTC
TRBJ2-1 | TRBD1 | TRBV5-6 | CASSHRGNEQFF | TGTGCCAGCAGCCACAGGGGCAATGAGCAGTTCTTC
TRBJ2-1 | - | TRBV11-3 | CASSLDAGPYNEQFF | TGTGCCAGCAGCTTAGACGCGGGGCCCTACAATGAGCAGTTCTTC